The entry that follows covers one T cell receptor (beta chain) sequence. As yet, its antigen is unknown. Based on CD45RO/CCR7/CD25/CD127/CD95/CD27, CD4+ regulatory, stem cell-like memory, naive and central memory cells were sorted. This record comes from a study of beta chain features in type 1 diabetes. Background on the study: Age and gender were similar between patients and healthy donors, as were cell yields.

The CDR3 contains 14 residues. With 1 base removed from V and 4 bases from J, the gap between germline ends came to 9 bases. From germline, CDR1 is LGHNA and CDR2 YSLEER. Broader study findings: Type 1 diabetes patients had moderately but significantly shorter TCRB CDR3s in all four CD4+ subsets.

The whole isolated RNA underwent reverse transcription, so sequencing captured expressed TCRB transcripts. Sequencing was performed with immunoSEQ multiplex PCR; in TCRdb, only in-frame clones are kept and a portion is missing. The table includes about 650,000 clones, 9.5% to 15% detected once. This TCR derives from a man aged 30 to 39 with type 1 diabetes. Sequenced sample: naive CD4+ T cells from blood. The chain links TRBV4-3 to TRBJ2-3; D may be TRBD2 (5 bases). The CDR3 region has the DNA TGCGCCAGCAGCCAAGGAGCGGACGCAGATACGCAGTATTTT. Its protein is CASSQGADADTQYF.